These 17 T cell receptor beta chains originate from one sample sequenced in a study of human T cells and chemical hapten exposure. TCRdb used MiXCR to reprocess the RACE reads, holding one entry per CDR3 protein. Of fewer than 50,000 distinct CDR3 sequences listed, around 3.4% are singletons. The sample's time point: healthy volunteer bleed at 6 weeks. The template was total RNA from unfractionated whole blood. Sequences were obtained from whole blood. These receptors were obtained from a human donor in good health. Some clones in this sample may be carry-over from other donors' samples.

This clonotype has just a few counts. J is TRBJ1-1 and V is TRBV12-3 or TRBV12-4; 7 bases align to TRBD1. J lost 1 base, V lost 5 bases, and 7 bases had no gene match. This CDR3 is 15 amino acids long. This CDR3 reads CASSPRTGENTEAFF. The DNA for the CDR3 is TGTGCCAGCAGTCCACGGACAGGCGAGAACACTGAAGCTTTCTTT.

The sample holds a few counts of this clonotype. The gene calls are TRBV7-9 and TRBJ1-1; no clear D. V was cut by 5 bases and J by 6 bases, with 13 bases left in between. The CDR3 consists of 13 residues. Germline V gene data show CDR1 as SEHNR and CDR2 as FQNEAQ (reference sequence). DNA for the CDR3: TGTGCCAGCAGCCCAATACGGGTCCCTGAAGCTTTCTTT. Translation: CASSPIRVPEAFF.

This clonotype has at least ten counts. The rearrangement uses TRBV28 and TRBJ2-1; 9 nucleotides line up with TRBD1. J was trimmed by 5 bases and V by 2 bases; bases with no gene match: 7. The CDR3 contains 16 residues. Germline CDR1 reads MDHEN; CDR2 reads SYDVKM. The chain's CDR3 is CASSLRGGTGNNEQFF. The CDR3 nucleotides are TGTGCCAGCAGTTTAAGGGGCGGGACAGGGAACAATGAGCAGTTCTTC.

This clonotype was picked up many times. The chain is built from TRBV12-3 or TRBV12-4 and TRBJ2-6; D gene ambiguous. Trimming pared 3 bases from V and 0 bases from J, leaving 6 bases between. CDR3 length: 15 residues. The CDR3 region is CASSFSGSGANVLTF. As DNA, the CDR3 is TGTGCCAGCAGTTTCTCCGGCTCTGGGGCCAACGTCCTGACTTTC.

This clonotype has a count of ten or more. The chain links TRBV27 to TRBJ1-2; D might be TRBD1 (5 bases). V was trimmed by 3 bases and J by 4 bases, leaving 9 bases between them. CDR1 is MNHEY and CDR2 is SMNVEV in the germline V gene (reference sequence). This CDR3 contains 13 residues. The DNA of the CDR3 is TGTGCCAGCAGTTTGGCAGGGTCCTATGGCTACACCTTC. It encodes CASSLAGSYGYTF.

The chain couples TRBV20-1 to TRBJ2-7; TRBD1 agrees at 10 bases. Germline assignment: CDR1 DFQATT and CDR2 SNEGSKA (reference sequence). Trimming at V came to 5 bases and at J to 3 bases, leaving 10 bases not matched to a gene. This CDR3 region has 15 residues. The CDR3 DNA follows: TGCAGTGCTCACAGTGGGGACAGGGGATTCTACGAGCAGTACTTC. It codes for CSAHSGDRGFYEQYF.

This clonotype was recorded at least ten times. This rearrangement joins TRBV27 to TRBJ1-2; D is ambiguous. Germline CDR1 MNHEY, CDR2 SMNVEV (reference sequence). V was clipped by 4 bases and J by 1 base, with 10 bases between them. There are 14 residues in the CDR3. The CDR3 is CASSSTRVNYGYTF. The CDR3 region has the DNA TGTGCCAGCAGTTCCACAAGGGTTAACTATGGCTACACCTTC.

Ten or more counts support this clonotype. This chain links TRBV7-2 with TRBJ1-1, with 7 bases that match TRBD1. The CDR3 is 16 residues long. With 1 base clipped from V and 3 bases from J, the junction kept 8 bases outside the gene matches. Germline CDR1 reads SGHTA; CDR2 reads FQGNSA. The CDR3 DNA reads TGTGCCAGCAGCTTAGATGAGACAGGGATATACACTGAAGCTTTCTTT. Translating gives CASSLDETGIYTEAFF.

This clonotype was counted a few times. The gene calls are TRBV29-1 and TRBJ2-1; 7 bases map to TRBD2. Germline CDR1 SQVTM, CDR2 ANQGSEA. V was clipped by 4 bases and J by 5 bases; unmatched bases: 14. The CDR3 loop spans 16 amino acids. CDR3 in amino acids: CSVAGTWREIHNEQFF. The DNA of the CDR3 is TGCAGCGTTGCCGGTACTTGGCGGGAGATACACAATGAGCAGTTCTTC.

This chain uses TRBV2 with TRBJ2-1, with D hard to call. The V and J ends lost 4 bases and 6 bases respectively, with 10 bases between them. Germline V lookup: CDR1 SNHLY, CDR2 FYNNEI. The CDR3 runs 13 residues. The CDR3 is CASSVATSNEQFF. The CDR3 nucleotides read TGTGCCAGCAGTGTTGCAACGAGCAATGAGCAGTTCTTC.

The table lists this clonotype with many counts. The gene calls are TRBV29-1 and TRBJ1-1; 7 positions match TRBD1. CDR1 and CDR2 (germline): SQVTM, ANQGSEA. The trim removed 6 bases at V and 0 bases at J, leaving 4 bases unmatched. The CDR3 covers 13 residues. CDR3 coding DNA: TGCAGCGTAAACAGGGGATTGAACACTGAAGCTTTCTTT. This translates into CSVNRGLNTEAFF.

In its sample, this clonotype was seen a few times. The chain is built from TRBV14 and TRBJ1-2, with a tentative D call TRBD1 (5 bases). Deletions cut 0 bases from V and 3 bases from J, with 11 bases between. The V gene's germline CDR1 is SGHDN and CDR2 FVKESK. The CDR3 runs 15 residues. CDR3 DNA: TGTGCCAGCAGCCAAGATTTTTGGGACCACTATGGCTACACCTTC. This gives the protein CASSQDFWDHYGYTF.

This clonotype came up many times. The CDR3 loop reads CSVAQATEAFF. Here the CDR3 DNA reads TGCAGCGTTGCTCAGGCCACTGAAGCTTTCTTT. The rearrangement joins TRBV29-1 to TRBJ1-1; D gene unclear. The CDR3 is made up of 11 amino acids. In germline, CDR1 is SQVTM, CDR2 ANQGSEA. V dropped 4 bases and J dropped 4 bases, with 7 bases sitting between them.

This clonotype was counted at least ten times. The chain combines TRBV7-9 with TRBJ1-3; the D gene is possibly TRBD1 (6 bases). CDR1 is SEHNR and CDR2 is FQNEAQ in the germline V gene (reference sequence). CDR3 size: 16 residues. V was shortened by 2 bases and J by 0 bases, with 11 bases between the two germline ends. The chain's CDR3 is CASSLIDRFSGNTIYF. Written as DNA, the CDR3 is TGTGCCAGCAGCTTAATCGACAGGTTCTCTGGAAACACCATATATTTT.

This clonotype was seen repeatedly, ten times or more. V and J are TRBV4-2 and TRBJ1-6, with TRBD1 identical over 8 bases. Germline trimming cut 4 bases from V and 14 bases from J; bases unmatched to any gene: 7. Germline V CDR1 and CDR2: LGHNA, YNFKEQ. The CDR3 contains 13 residues. This CDR3 is CASSPRQGAALHF. The CDR3 DNA reads TGTGCCAGCAGCCCCAGGCAGGGGGCAGCCCTCCACTTT.

Many counts were recorded for this clonotype. This chain uses TRBV12-3 or TRBV12-4 with TRBJ2-3; tentative D call: TRBD1 (6 bases). V dropped 1 base and J dropped 3 bases, with 8 bases sitting between them. This CDR3 is built from 14 residues. CDR3 loop: CASSLVGTTDTQYF. As DNA, the CDR3 is TGTGCCAGCAGTTTAGTCGGGACAACAGATACGCAGTATTTT.

In its sample, this clonotype was seen many times. This chain links TRBV5-1 with TRBJ1-1, with TRBD1 as a possible D gene (6 bases). The CDR3 totals 13 residues. The V end lost 5 bases, the J end lost 6 bases, and 14 bases lay between the germline ends. Germline values: CDR1 SGHRS, CDR2 YFSETQ. CDR3 in amino acids: CASSRDNTAEAFF. CDR3 coding DNA: TGCGCCAGCAGTCGGGACAACACCGCTGAAGCTTTCTTT.